This T cell receptor beta chain was identified during a study of cytomegalovirus exposure and HLA in healthy donors. Study results and caveats: In vitro data verified three CMV-associated chains as specific for CMV antigens.

As concerns this clone: No antigen is known for it.

CDR3 size: 13 residues. Germline lookup yields CDR1 MGHDK and CDR2 SYGVNS. Trimming took 0 bases from V and 3 from J, leaving 6 bases between them. The PCR made use of 60 Vbeta and 13 Jbeta primers. The table came from immunoSEQ multiplex PCR; TCRdb's copy has only in-frame clones and leaves some out. The table records about 150,000 clones, roughly 85% of them present only once. The sample was PBMCs. The chain has TRBV25-1 and TRBJ2-7; tentative D call: TRBD1 (5 bases). The receptor comes from a man aged 40-49 years in good health and CMV-seropositive. In DNA, the CDR3 is TGTGCCAGCAGTGAATATGACAGCTACGAGCAGTACTTC. Translating it yields CASSEYDSYEQYF.